This entry lists 13 T cell receptor beta chains sequenced from one sample in a study. Cells sorted as Tregs were CD4+, CD25+ and CD127-/low. MiXCR, run by TCRdb on the 5' RACE reads, gives a single entry per CDR3 protein. The data contain about 55,000 distinct CDR3 sequences, 20% to 25% of them seen just once; the ten biggest clones take up about 2.9%. The specimen was tumor-infiltrating Tregs sorted from the breast tumor. The receptors here all came from a female donor with breast cancer.

In regard to this clonotype: The junction shows a germline mismatch at one end, possibly a read error. The rearrangement uses TRBV24-1 and TRBJ2-7, with D uncertain. The CDR3 sequence is 11 residues long. Germline lookup yields CDR1 KGHDR and CDR2 SFDVKD. DNA for the CDR3: TGTGCCGCCAGTGACCTCCGCGAGCAGTACTTC. Amino acid sequence: CAASDLREQYF.

This clonotype was seen a few times. The chain uses TRBV5-1 and TRBJ2-1; 9 nucleotides agree with TRBD1. In germline, CDR1 is SGHRS, CDR2 YFSETQ. CDR3 length equals 17 residues. The V and J ends lost 4 bases and 2 bases, in that order; junction bases with no gene match: 10. The CDR3 nucleotides read TGCGCCAGCAGCGGGGGCACGACAGGGGGGACCTACAATGAGCAGTTCTTC. Its translation: CASSGGTTGGTYNEQFF.

This clonotype appeared a few times. V is TRBV6-5 and J is TRBJ1-4, with no clear D. The CDR3 is 16 amino acids. The germline V gene encodes CDR1 MNHEY and CDR2 SVGAGI. Trimming stripped 7 bases from V and 7 bases from J, with 22 bases between. The CDR3 nucleotides are TGTGCCAGCACAATACGATGGAGGGCCGCGGGTGAAAAACTGTTTTTT. Its translation is CASTIRWRAAGEKLFF.

This clonotype has at least ten counts. This chain joins TRBV5-1 and TRBJ2-1, with TRBD2 identical over 11 bases. Germline CDR1 and CDR2: SGHRS and YFSETQ. This CDR3 comprises 14 residues. V lost 7 bases, J lost 8 bases, and 8 bases stayed unmatched. CDR3 bases: TGCGCCAGCGGTAGCGGGAGGGCCGGGGATGAGCAGTTCTTC. The encoded protein is CASGSGRAGDEQFF.

This clonotype has ten or more counts. V usage is TRBV10-1 and J usage is TRBJ2-5; 8 nucleotides align to TRBD1. J lost 5 bases, V lost 5 bases, and 4 bases had no gene match. The CDR3 covers 13 residues. Germline values: CDR1 WNHNN, CDR2 SYGVQD (reference sequence). CDR3 amino acids: CASSYYRGETQYF. DNA for the CDR3: TGCGCCAGCAGTTATTACAGGGGGGAGACCCAGTACTTC.

This clonotype was seen only a few times. The gene calls are TRBV24-1 and TRBJ2-1, with D unclear. The V gene lost 2 bases and the J gene lost 10 bases, with 11 bases spanning the gap. This CDR3 contains 13 residues. CDR1 and CDR2 (germline): KGHDR, SFDVKD. CDR3 residues: CATSDSTLSEQFF. The CDR3 DNA follows: TGTGCCACCAGTGATTCGACCCTTAGCGAGCAGTTCTTC.

Notes on this clonotype: A much bigger clone sits one base away, suggesting this may be a read error. The chain couples TRBV6-2 or TRBV6-3 to TRBJ2-3, with D perhaps matching TRBD1 (5 bases). Germline V gene sequence: CDR1 MNHEY, CDR2 SVGEGT. CDR3 length: 15 residues. As DNA, the CDR3 is TGTGCCAGCAGTTACGGGTTGGCGGACACAGGTACGCAGTATTTT. Translating it yields CASSYGLADTGTQYF.

The rearrangement uses TRBV4-3 and TRBJ2-3; unclear D gene. Germline V CDR1 and CDR2: LGHNA, YSLEER. Trimming took 4 bases from V and 0 from J, leaving 14 bases between them. The CDR3 loop spans 16 amino acids. The CDR3 region has the DNA TGCGCCAGCAGCCCGAACGCGCTTACTAGCACAGATACGCAGTATTTT. It encodes CASSPNALTSTDTQYF.

The V call is TRBV5-1, the J call TRBJ1-1; tentatively, D is TRBD1 (6 bases). Trimming took off 6 bases at V and 0 bases at J, with 9 bases between the two ends. This CDR3 has 13 residues. From germline, CDR1 is SGHRS and CDR2 YFSETQ. The CDR3 loop reads CASNGQLNTEAFF. CDR3 in DNA: TGCGCCAGCAACGGACAGCTGAACACTGAAGCTTTCTTT.

At least ten counts were recorded for this clonotype. The V call is TRBV20-1, the J call TRBJ1-1; a weak D match, TRBD1 (5 bases). Trimming took off 1 base at V and 10 bases at J, with 13 bases between the two ends. The CDR3 is 12 residues long. Germline V gives CDR1 DFQATT, CDR2 SNEGSKA (reference sequence). CDR3 DNA sequence: TGCAGTGCTAGAGGCCAGACAGTTGGAGCTTTCTTT. It translates to CSARGQTVGAFF.

This clonotype was seen a few times. The chain joins TRBV20-1 to TRBJ2-3; D is unresolved. V was cut by 5 bases and J by 2 bases, with 20 bases left in between. In germline, CDR1 is DFQATT, CDR2 SNEGSKA (reference sequence). The CDR3 covers 16 residues. Written as DNA, the CDR3 is TGCAGTGCTGAGCTGCGCGCCGTTGAATTCACAGATACGCAGTATTTT. This sequence encodes CSAELRAVEFTDTQYF.

This clonotype occurred many times. The V gene is TRBV12-3 or TRBV12-4, the J gene TRBJ1-2; D remains ambiguous. The CDR3 is 14 amino acids. V was trimmed by 0 bases and J by 2 bases, leaving 7 bases between them. This CDR3 is CASSLAQTNYGYTF. The CDR3 nucleotides are TGTGCCAGCAGTTTAGCACAGACCAACTATGGCTACACCTTC.

Only a few counts were recorded for this clonotype. This sequence joins TRBV11-3 and TRBJ1-4; TRBD1 aligns across 7 bases. Germline loops: CDR1 SGHNT, CDR2 YENEEA. V dropped 7 bases and J dropped 8; count of bases not matched to a gene: 16. The CDR3 runs to 16 residues. For the CDR3, the DNA is TGTGCCAGCACCATATCCGGACAGGTTACGGGAGAAAAACTGTTTTTT. Translating it yields CASTISGQVTGEKLFF.